The 21 T cell receptor beta chains below all came from one sample that was sequenced in a study of cytotoxic CD8 clonotypes in ibrutinib-treated CLL. TCRdb's table, derived via immunoSEQ multiplex PCR, lists solely in-frame clones and lacks some. The sample comprises some 150,000 clones, about four fifths of which are singletons, and 9.5% to 15% rests with the top ten. The sequences come from PBMCs, collected after 12 months of ibrutinib treatment. The receptors come from a human donor with chronic lymphocytic leukemia.

The chain links TRBV5-8 to TRBJ1-5; D is undetermined. The V gene lost 1 base and the J gene lost 0 bases, with 5 bases spanning the gap. Germline CDR1 SGHTS, CDR2 YDEGEE. The CDR3 contains 14 residues. For the CDR3, the DNA is TGTGCCAGCAGCTTGAGTTATAGCAATCAGCCCCAGCATTTT. It codes for CASSLSYSNQPQHF.

This clone was seen a few times. This sequence joins TRBV30 and TRBJ1-5; D not resolved. The CDR3 is made up of 11 amino acids. Per germline, CDR1 GTSNPN and CDR2 SVGIG (reference sequence). Trimming cost V 0 bases and J 12 bases, with 9 bases left between them. The CDR3 sequence is CAWSVGELQHF. In DNA form, the CDR3 reads TGTGCCTGGAGTGTCGGGGAGCTCCAGCATTTT.

V is TRBV6-5 and J is TRBJ1-2; D is unresolved. CDR3 size: 12 residues. Germline V gene sequence: CDR1 MNHEY, CDR2 SVGAGI. Trimming pared 5 bases from V and 4 bases from J, leaving 8 bases between. CDR3 sequence reads: CASSPDFYGYTF. The CDR3 DNA sequence: TGTGCCAGCAGTCCGGATTTCTATGGCTACACCTTC.

This chain links TRBV19 with TRBJ2-5; TRBD2 agrees at 10 bases. Germline V gene lookup returns CDR1 LNHDA and CDR2 SQIVND (reference sequence). The trim removed 4 bases at V and 0 bases at J, leaving 5 bases unmatched. This CDR3 spans 16 amino acids. The CDR3, as DNA: TGTGCCAGTAGTAATGGACTAGCGGAGTACCAAGAGACCCAGTACTTC. As protein: CASSNGLAEYQETQYF.

CDR3 sequence (DNA): TGCGCCAGCAGCCCCCCCCTTCTCGGGACTAGCGGGAACACAGATACGCAGTATTTT. Its protein is CASSPPLLGTSGNTDTQYF. The chain has TRBV5-1 and TRBJ2-3; 13 nucleotides align to TRBD2. Trimming cost V 4 bases and J 2 bases; bases outside gene matches: 13. Germline-derived CDR1 and CDR2 are SGHRS and YFSETQ. The CDR3 is 19 residues long. The complete variable domain, with remaining parts taken from reference TRBV5-1 and TRBJ2-3, reads KAGVTQTPRYLIKTRGQQVTLSCSPISGHRSVSWYQQTPGQGLQFLFEYFSETQRNKGNFPGRFSGRQFSNSRSEMNVSTLELGDSALYLCASSPPLLGTSGNTDTQYFGPGTRLTVL.

This chain links TRBV6-5 with TRBJ2-4; D could derive from TRBD1 or TRBD2 (5 bases each). Germline values: CDR1 MNHEY, CDR2 SVGAGI. The CDR3 runs to 14 residues. V lost 5 bases and J lost 0, with 8 bases in between. The CDR3 nucleotides read TGTGCCAGCAGTGGGGGTTTAGCCAAAAACATTCAGTACTTC. Its protein is CASSGGLAKNIQYF.

V gene TRBV7-9 combines with J gene TRBJ1-5; possibly TRBD1 for D (5 bases). The CDR3 loop spans 14 amino acids. Trimming took 5 bases from V and 7 from J, leaving 15 bases between them. CDR1 and CDR2 (germline): SEHNR, FQNEAQ (reference sequence). This chain's CDR3 is CASSPGLSDQPQHF. CDR3 DNA: TGTGCCAGCAGCCCAGGGTTGTCCGACCAGCCCCAGCATTTT.

The rearrangement uses TRBV27 and TRBJ2-3, with D unresolved. Germline V gene sequence: CDR1 MNHEY, CDR2 SMNVEV (reference sequence). The ends were cut back, 6 bases at V and 1 base at J, with 8 bases in the middle. The CDR3 contains 13 residues. CDR3 bases: TGTGCCAGCAGGGCATACGGCACAGATACGCAGTATTTT. Translating it yields CASRAYGTDTQYF.

The V and J genes are TRBV28 and TRBJ2-7, with TRBD2 matching 8 bases. The length of the CDR3 is 14 residues. With V trimmed by 7 bases and J by 2 bases, 7 bases remained unmatched. Germline V gene lookup returns CDR1 MDHEN and CDR2 SYDVKM. CDR3 residues: CASKTGGSTYEQYF. The CDR3, as DNA: TGTGCCAGCAAGACGGGAGGGAGCACCTACGAGCAGTACTTC.

The chain carries TRBV7-9 and TRBJ2-6; a possible D gene is TRBD2 (7 bases). The CDR3 is 16 residues long. Trimming took 6 bases from V and 4 from J, leaving 16 bases between them. Germline V CDR1 and CDR2: SEHNR, FQNEAQ (reference sequence). The CDR3 loop reads CASSPPGGAGANVLTF. The CDR3 DNA reads as TGTGCCAGCAGTCCCCCGGGGGGCGCGGGGGCCAACGTCCTGACTTTC.

The CDR3 sequence is CASSAGQGRMAGNTIYF. For the CDR3, the DNA is TGTGCCAGCAGCGCAGGACAGGGGAGAATGGCTGGAAACACCATATATTTT. The chain carries TRBV11-2 and TRBJ1-3; 9 bases are shared with TRBD1. CDR1 and CDR2 from the germline V gene are SGHAT and FQNNGV. This CDR3 comprises 17 residues. Germline trimming cut 5 bases from V and 2 bases from J; bases unmatched to any gene: 10.

The chain is built from TRBV7-3 and TRBJ2-1; 9 nucleotides agree with TRBD1. J gave up 4 bases and V 5 bases, and 9 bases lay outside the gene matches. CDR3 length: 16 residues. Germline V gene sequence: CDR1 SGHTA, CDR2 FQGTGA. The CDR3 loop is CASSQGPGTGYNEQFF. CDR3 coding DNA: TGTGCCAGCAGCCAGGGACCGGGGACAGGGTACAATGAGCAGTTCTTC. Full variable domain (remainder filled in from reference TRBV7-3 and TRBJ2-1): GAGVSQTPSNKVTEKGKYVELRCDPISGHTALYWYRQSLGQGPEFLIYFQGTGAADDSGLPNDRFFAVRPEGSVSTLKIQRTERGDSAVYLCASSQGPGTGYNEQFFGPGTRLTVL.

This chain connects TRBV7-8 to TRBJ1-2; D might be TRBD1 (6 bases). The germline CDR1 and CDR2 sequences are SGHVS and FQNEAQ. The CDR3 extends over 17 amino acids. Trimming took 4 bases from V and 7 from J, leaving 25 bases between them. CDR3 protein: CASSWNNRDTRQSGYTF. CDR3 sequence (DNA): TGTGCCAGCAGCTGGAATAACCGGGACACTCGACAGAGTGGCTACACCTTC.

The chain couples TRBV12-2 to TRBJ2-7; the tabulated D call, TRBD2, remains unverified against the DNA. TRBV12-2 is a recognized pseudogene. CDR3 length equals 17 residues. The CDR3 region has the DNA TGTGCAAGTCGTAAAACCGGAAGTGGGGGGGCATGGTACGAGCAGTACTTC. It yields the protein CASRKTGSGGAWYEQYF.

This rearrangement joins TRBV9 to TRBJ2-7; D possibly corresponds to TRBD2 (5 bases). V was shortened by 2 bases and J by 3 bases, with 12 bases between the two germline ends. The CDR3 loop spans 14 amino acids. In germline, CDR1 is SGDLS, CDR2 YYNGEE. CDR3 loop: CASSVGRVGYEQYF. Written as DNA, the CDR3 is TGTGCCAGCAGCGTGGGGAGAGTTGGCTACGAGCAGTACTTC.

V is TRBV15 and J is TRBJ1-4, with unresolved D. Germline V CDR1 and CDR2: LNHNV, YYDKDF (reference sequence). CDR3 length: 17 residues. Deletions cut 0 bases from V and 7 bases from J, with 18 bases between. The CDR3 sequence is CATSRDRWEGTSEKLFF. In nucleotides, the CDR3 is TGTGCCACCAGCAGAGATAGGTGGGAGGGTACCAGTGAAAAACTGTTTTTT.

This clone has a handful of counts. The chain has TRBV5-5 and TRBJ2-7, with 9 bases aligning to TRBD1. Trimming at V came to 4 bases and at J to 7 bases, leaving 12 bases not matched to a gene. The CDR3 is made up of 15 amino acids. Germline V lookup: CDR1 SGHKS, CDR2 YYEKEE (reference sequence). Here the CDR3 DNA reads TGTGCCAGCAGCAAGGACAGGGGAGGGCTACGAGAGCAGTACTTC. Translation: CASSKDRGGLREQYF.

CDR3 amino acids: CASSYATYEQYF. The CDR3 coding sequence is TGTGCCAGCAGCTACGCGACCTACGAGCAGTACTTC. V gene TRBV5-6 combines with J gene TRBJ2-7; D is unclear. V dropped 3 bases and J dropped 2 bases, with 6 bases sitting between them. Germline CDR1 and CDR2: SGHDT and YYEEEE. The CDR3 is 12 amino acids.

This sequence joins TRBV7-2 and TRBJ2-3; 7 bases agree with TRBD2. The CDR3 covers 15 residues. CDR1 and CDR2 from the germline V gene are SGHTA and FQGNSA. After removal of 4 bases from V and 0 bases from J, the junction contained 4 bases not matched to a gene. The CDR3 loop is CASSSTSVSTDTQYF. CDR3 nucleotides: TGTGCCAGCAGCTCCACTAGCGTTAGCACAGATACGCAGTATTTT.

The chain is built from TRBV27 and TRBJ1-5, with D uncertain. This CDR3 is 14 amino acids long. V shed 3 bases and J shed 4 bases, with 10 bases lying between them. CDR1 and CDR2 (germline): MNHEY, SMNVEV (reference sequence). CDR3: CASSFIGLNQPQHF. For the CDR3, the DNA is TGTGCCAGCAGTTTCATAGGGTTGAATCAGCCCCAGCATTTT.

This chain links TRBV7-3 with TRBJ2-3; a possible D gene is TRBD1 (6 bases). V lost 4 bases and J 6 bases, leaving 14 bases between the germline ends. The CDR3 spans 14 residues. The V gene's germline CDR1 is SGHTA and CDR2 FQGTGA. The CDR3 spells CASSSTTGLDTQYF. The CDR3 DNA is TGTGCCAGCAGCTCAACAACAGGGCTGGATACGCAGTATTTT.